This paragraph reports one TCR beta chain. This clonotype was seen a few times. Its antigen target is currently unknown. No much larger clone exists at a distance of one base, and base qualities are not known. The CDR3 starts with the cysteine, ends with the phenylalanine, and has 11 residues. Only the CDR3 DNA is retained, 33 bases long and in frame from the first base. CDR1 and CDR2 were assigned from the germline V gene (reference sequence) as DFQATT and SNEGSKA. A distance of 13 bases separates the germline ends of V and J, which lose 6 bases and 10 bases respectively. The protocol used for the library was PCR. Sequenced using an Illumina HiSeq 2500. Molecular barcoding was employed in the preparation of TCR libraries, with unique molecular identifiers being used to normalize TCRbeta repertoire quantification. TCRdb ran its own pipeline on the public reads, namely fastp trimming at Q25 and MiXCR clone calling, and kept in-frame beta chains. Every distinct CDR3 protein forms one entry, paired with its most common genes and DNA. The sample table contains hundreds of thousands of distinct CDR3 sequences; only one count was recorded for approximately 20% of them. The leading ten clones occupy approximately 3% of the sample.

This entry comes from a study of T-cell reconstitution after alpha-beta-depleted transplantation in children (TCRdb year 2016). For the wider study: The study quantitatively tracked T-cell immune reconstitution after TCRalphabeta/CD19-depleted allogeneic hematopoietic cell transplantation in children using TCR repertoire profiling.

Recombination linked TRBV20-1 to TRBJ2-1, with no D gene named confidently. The sequencing here drew on PBMCs from the stem cell graft donor, taken from the stem cell graft. This clonotype originated in a human donor who donated a stem cell graft to a child with acute lymphoblastic leukemia. The CDR3 reads as follows: CSADEAVEQFF. The nucleotide sequence is TGCAGTGCAGATGAGGCCGTGGAGCAGTTCTTC.